Listed here is a single T cell receptor (beta chain). There is no known antigen for this receptor. No base qualities exist here, and no much larger clone lies one base off it. The same CDR3 can be traced to other DNA sequences in this sample. TCRbeta CDR3 regions were amplified from genomic DNA by means of the immunoSEQ Assay, a bias-controlled multiplex PCR. As for how the authors treated the data: The number of nucleated cells in each sample was estimated by amplification of reference gene primers within the assay. To quantify the absolute abundance of each unique TCRbeta CDR3 rearrangement, sequence reads were collapsed and filtered. For each sample, productive Simpson clonality was calculated as the square root of Simpson's diversity index across productive rearrangements. Imported from immuneACCESS, the table was reduced by TCRdb to in-frame sequences with V and J called. These copies leave out some clones; in studies compared against another copy, an unresolved V gene accounts for under half, and the cause of the remainder is not known. V and J calls and clone size are given by that table; D and trimming were obtained from the DNA. The sample yields more than 25,000 clones; roughly nine tenths were counted once. The top ten clonotypes cover approximately 48% of the sample.

This sample was included in a study of blood T cell repertoires in COVID-19 (dated by TCRdb to 2019 to 2021). The study in broad terms: Samples covering the acute and convalescent phases of COVID-19 were provided by collaborators in the United States, Italy and Spain. The material from the prospective study consisted of cDNA or gDNA derived from T cells, B-cell-depleted T cells, or PBMCs. Samples came from the ongoing ImmuneRACE study (first 160 participants) plus 1,254 subjects from 6 global collaborators. Where HLA class I and class II types were available, the types were taken from metadata supplied by the sample provider, not from assay-based typing. The sample metadata nearly always contained a de-identified subject ID, COVID-19 status, age in years and sex. Deeply sampled blood TCRbeta repertoires from subjects exposed to, actively infected with, or recovered from COVID-19 were included in the dataset. A freely available public database, intended as a resource for researchers studying the immune response to SARS-CoV-2, is where the repertoires were released. The investigation overall reported the following: The amount of clinical and demographic metadata varied by source and participant and was provided uncurated.

Whole blood was collected in K2EDTA tubes by collaborating institutions according to the institutions' own protocols. For TCRbeta analysis, collaborator samples were shipped as frozen whole blood, as isolated PBMCs, or as DNA extracted from either sample type. Clipping removes 6 bases from V and 8 bases from J, with 5 as the unmatched junction base count. Reading from cysteine to phenylalanine, the CDR3 counts 13 amino acids. Kept here is only the CDR3 DNA, which spans 39 bases and is read in frame from base 1. CDR1 MNHEY and CDR2 SVGAGI are derived from the germline V gene. This sequence originates from a human donor with acute or convalescent COVID-19. The donor label of this sample is uncertain. The sequence joins TRBV6-5 to TRBJ2-1, and 9 bases in between align with TRBD1. The sample comprised peripheral blood. The nucleotides are TGTGCCAGCAGCCTCGACAGGGGGGATGAGCAGTTCTTC. Translated, it reads CASSLDRGDEQFF.